The next 32 T cell receptor beta chains were all read from a single sample in a study of circulating tumor DNA in untreated peripheral T-cell lymphoma. Data came from immunoSEQ multiplex PCR; TCRdb stores just in-frame clones and leaves some out. Of approximately 300 clones in the sample, more than 80% were seen once. The specimen sequenced was cell-free DNA from blood serum. These receptors were collected from a human donor with peripheral T-cell lymphoma.

This clone showed up just a few times. The chain links TRBV9 to TRBJ1-6, with D uncertain. V was shortened by 0 bases and J by 0 bases, with 4 bases between the two germline ends. The germline gives CDR1 SGDLS, CDR2 YYNGEE. CDR3 length: 15 amino acids. The CDR3 loop reads CASSVGSSYNSPLHF. DNA of the CDR3: TGTGCCAGCAGCGTAGGGAGCTCCTATAATTCACCCCTCCACTTT.

The rearrangement joins TRBV6-1 to TRBJ2-5; either TRBD1 or TRBD2 may fit D (5 bases each). Germline V CDR1 and CDR2: MNHNS, SASEGT. V lost 4 bases, J lost 9 bases, and 9 bases lay in between. The CDR3 is made up of 11 amino acids. CDR3 in amino acids: CASSGGMAQYF. CDR3 nucleotides: TGTGCCAGCAGTGGGGGGATGGCCCAGTACTTC.

This sequence joins TRBV6-5 and TRBJ2-7; possible D gene TRBD2, 6 bases. From germline, CDR1 is MNHEY and CDR2 SVGAGI. CDR3 length equals 12 residues. V was pared by 2 bases and J by 6 bases, with 8 bases between. Here the CDR3 DNA reads TGTGCCAGCAGTTACGCGGGGCGCGAGCAGTACTTC. It translates to CASSYAGREQYF.

This clone occurred once. The chain joins TRBV5-1 to TRBJ2-3; D may be TRBD2 (6 bases). CDR1 is SGHRS, CDR2 YFSETQ, per germline. The CDR3 has 16 residues. Between the trimmed V and J ends, which lost 0 bases and 2 bases, there was a span of 13 bases. The CDR3 DNA is TGCGCCAGCAGCTTGGTTGCCGGACTAAACACAGATACGCAGTATTTT. Translated, it gives CASSLVAGLNTDTQYF.

The V gene is TRBV29-1, the J gene TRBJ1-2; unclear D gene. The CDR3 extends over 12 amino acids. Germline V CDR1 and CDR2: SQVTM, ANQGSEA. Trimming pared 3 bases from V and 7 bases from J, leaving 12 bases between. For the CDR3, the DNA is TGCAGCGTTGAGGGTAACGTGGTTGGCTACACCTTC. Protein: CSVEGNVVGYTF.

The V and J genes are TRBV4-1 and TRBJ2-1; tentative D call: TRBD2 (5 bases). The CDR3 is 15 residues long. Per germline, CDR1 MGHRA and CDR2 YSYEKL. V shed 4 bases and J shed 2 bases, with 12 bases lying between them. Here the CDR3 DNA reads TGCGCCAGCAGCCGATCCGGGGAACCCTACAATGAGCAGTTCTTC. The encoded protein is CASSRSGEPYNEQFF.

This sequence joins TRBV4-3 and TRBJ1-4; a possible D gene is TRBD1 (5 bases). Germline V gives CDR1 LGHNA, CDR2 YSLEER. Trimming stripped 0 bases from V and 5 bases from J, with 10 bases between. The CDR3 extends over 15 amino acids. The CDR3 bases are TGCGCCAGCAGCCAAGATAGACAGACAAATGAAAAACTGTTTTTT. It encodes CASSQDRQTNEKLFF.

J is TRBJ2-2 and V is TRBV7-8; D is unclear. Germline V gene sequence: CDR1 SGHVS, CDR2 FQNEAQ. Trimming removed 7 bases from V and 4 bases from J, with 10 bases in between. The CDR3 runs 13 residues. CDR3 in DNA: TGTGCCAGCAACAAGGACGGCACCGGGGAGCTGTTTTTT. Translation gives CASNKDGTGELFF.

The rearrangement joins TRBV5-6 to TRBJ1-1; D uncertain. V lost 0 bases and J lost 0, with 9 bases in between. Germline V gene sequence: CDR1 SGHDT, CDR2 YYEEEE. The CDR3 is 15 residues long. The CDR3 DNA reads TGTGCCAGCAGCTTGGAGGTCGTCATGAACACTGAAGCTTTCTTT. Amino acids: CASSLEVVMNTEAFF.

The CDR3 DNA reads TGTGCCAGCAGTGAAGTCGGTAGCGGGAACACAGATACGCAGTATTTT. It is translated as CASSEVGSGNTDTQYF. The chain carries TRBV6-1 and TRBJ2-3; 8 nucleotides line up with TRBD2. The CDR3 is 16 residues long. CDR1 MNHNS and CDR2 SASEGT come from the germline V gene. J was trimmed by 2 bases and V by 1 base; bases with no gene match: 5.

The gene calls are TRBV7-6 and TRBJ1-6; TRBD1 matches at 7 bases. The CDR3 extends over 18 amino acids. Per germline, CDR1 SGHVS and CDR2 FNYEAQ. J was trimmed by 0 bases and V by 4 bases; bases with no gene match: 9. The CDR3 here is CASSSVMTGSSYNSPLHF. Here the CDR3 DNA reads TGTGCCAGCAGCTCCGTAATGACAGGGAGCTCCTATAATTCACCCCTCCACTTT.

V is TRBV28 and J is TRBJ1-5; D is perhaps TRBD1 (6 bases). The ends were cut back, 3 bases at V and 4 bases at J, with 13 bases in the middle. The germline V gene encodes CDR1 MDHEN and CDR2 SYDVKM. CDR3 length: 15 residues. The CDR3 bases are TGTGCCAGCAGTTTTTCCAGGGGCCCGAATCAGCCCCAGCATTTT. This encodes CASSFSRGPNQPQHF.

This clone was observed a single time. This chain connects TRBV25-1 to TRBJ1-6; D remains ambiguous. Germline V CDR1 and CDR2: MGHDK, SYGVNS. The V and J ends lost 2 bases and 8 bases respectively, with 13 bases between them. The CDR3 is 15 residues long. The CDR3 bases are TGTGCCAGCAGTGAAATCACGTCGGAGCATTCACCCCTCCACTTT. Protein sequence: CASSEITSEHSPLHF.

The CDR3 is CASRRYRGRYNSPLHF. The CDR3 DNA sequence: TGCGCCAGCAGGAGGTACAGGGGTCGTTATAATTCACCCCTCCACTTT. The J gene is TRBJ1-6, the V gene TRBV23-1, with 7 bases lining up with TRBD1. TRBV23-1 has ORF status, its function being uncertain. The CDR3 runs to 16 residues. V shed 6 bases and J 4 bases; nucleotides not matched to a gene: 9.

CDR3 sequence reads: CAIQGRTGSEWPEQFF. For the CDR3, the DNA is TGTGCCATTCAGGGACGAACTGGATCGGAATGGCCCGAGCAGTTCTTC. The chain combines TRBV2 with TRBJ2-1, with D perhaps assigned TRBD1 or TRBD2 (5 bases each). The CDR3 is 16 amino acids. The ends were cut back, 10 bases at V and 10 bases at J, with 29 bases in the middle. From germline, CDR1 is SNHLY and CDR2 FYNNEI.

V and J are TRBV7-2 and TRBJ1-5; TRBD1 might be the D (6 bases). There are 14 residues in the CDR3. Trimming removed 4 bases at V and 1 base at J, with 8 bases between. Germline CDR1 reads SGHTA; CDR2 reads FQGNSA. The CDR3 is CASSSGQSNQPQHF. The DNA of the CDR3 is TGTGCCAGCAGCTCTGGACAGAGCAATCAGCCCCAGCATTTT.

V gene TRBV7-9 combines with J gene TRBJ2-1; 11 nucleotides match TRBD2. With 9 bases clipped from V and 9 bases from J, the junction kept 10 bases outside the gene matches. Germline CDR1 SEHNR, CDR2 FQNEAQ (reference sequence). The CDR3 is 14 residues long. For the CDR3, the DNA is TGTGCCAGTGCCCGTAGCGGGAGGGCCGTTGAGCAGTTCTTC. It codes for CASARSGRAVEQFF.

Worth noting for this clone: One end of the junction fails to match germline, which may point to a read error. The chain employs TRBV6-1 and TRBJ2-2, with TRBD2 matching over 12 bases. The germline gives CDR1 MNHNS, CDR2 SASEGT. This CDR3 spans 16 amino acids. The chain's CDR3 is CASSALAGGGTGELFF. Here the CDR3 DNA reads TGTGCCAGCAGTGCTCTAGCGGGGGGGGGCACCGGGGAGCTGTTCTTT.

This clone has only one observation. The rearrangement links TRBV4-1 to TRBJ2-5, with D possibly TRBD2 on 7 matching bases. Trimming left V 4 bases short and J 4 bases short, with 10 bases between. The germline V gene has CDR1 MGHRA and CDR2 YSYEKL. CDR3 length equals 13 residues. CDR3 sequence (DNA): TGCGCCAGCAGCCGGGGGGGCGTAGAGACCCAGTACTTC. Residues: CASSRGGVETQYF.

V and J are TRBV4-3 and TRBJ2-7, with D hard to call. The V and J ends lost 0 bases and 4 bases respectively, with 7 bases between them. Looked up from germline, CDR1 is LGHNA and CDR2 is YSLEER. CDR3 length equals 13 residues. In nucleotides, the CDR3 is TGCGCCAGCAGCCAAGAGTTGGGGTACGAGCAGTACTTC. Protein product: CASSQELGYEQYF.

The chain joins TRBV5-4 to TRBJ2-5, with 9 bases lining up with TRBD1. Germline V lookup: CDR1 SGHNT, CDR2 YYREEE (reference sequence). The ends lost 2 bases at V and 5 bases at J; junction bases unmatched: 7. The CDR3 totals 15 residues. DNA for the CDR3: TGTGCCAGCAGCTTAGAACAGGGGGCGCCTGAGACCCAGTACTTC. This translates into CASSLEQGAPETQYF.

The chain recombines TRBV28 with TRBJ2-7; TRBD1 matches 10 bases. Germline V gene lookup returns CDR1 MDHEN and CDR2 SYDVKM. V dropped 2 bases and J dropped 5; count of bases not matched to a gene: 0. This CDR3 contains 13 residues. The CDR3 here is CASSLGTGDEQYF. CDR3 nucleotide sequence: TGTGCCAGCAGTTTAGGGACAGGGGACGAGCAGTACTTC.

This clone was recorded once. The CDR3 nucleotides are TGCGCCAGCAGCCAAGATTCAGGATACACTGAAGCTTTCTTT. Amino acid sequence: CASSQDSGYTEAFF. This chain connects TRBV4-1 to TRBJ1-1, with D unclear. This CDR3 is 14 amino acids long. The germline gives CDR1 MGHRA, CDR2 YSYEKL. With 0 bases removed from V and 3 bases from J, the gap between germline ends came to 8 bases.

The genes are TRBV5-8 and TRBJ2-7; tentatively, D is TRBD2 (6 bases). The CDR3 length is 15 residues. Germline assignment: CDR1 SGHTS and CDR2 YDEGEE. The V end lost 2 bases, the J end lost 0 bases, and 12 bases lay between the germline ends. CDR3 in amino acids: CASSFGTWSSYEQYF. The DNA for the CDR3 is TGTGCCAGCAGCTTCGGGACTTGGAGCTCCTACGAGCAGTACTTC.

This chain connects TRBV6-1 to TRBJ1-1; no clear D. This CDR3 has 12 amino acids. Germline CDR1 MNHNS, CDR2 SASEGT. Trimming removed 4 bases at V and 7 bases at J, with 10 bases between. This chain's CDR3 is CASSVTISEAFF. CDR3 sequence (DNA): TGTGCCAGCAGTGTTACCATTAGTGAAGCTTTCTTT.

This clone was detected once. An end of the junction does not agree with germline; a read error may underlie this. V and J are TRBV7-7 and TRBJ2-1; 9 nucleotides match TRBD2. This CDR3 region has 15 residues. Germline V gene sequence: CDR1 SSHAT, CDR2 FNYEAQ (reference sequence). CDR3 protein: CASSPTSGPRNEQFF. The CDR3 coding sequence is TGTGCTAGCAGTCCGACTAGCGGACCACGGAATGAGCAGTTCTTC.

V and J are TRBV9 and TRBJ2-7; tentative D call: TRBD1 (6 bases). Germline-derived CDR1 and CDR2 are SGDLS and YYNGEE. The CDR3 consists of 14 residues. V was cut by 1 base and J by 6 bases, with 14 bases left in between. The CDR3 DNA reads as TGTGCCAGCAGCGTATCCGTGGGGGCGGGCGAGCAGTACTTC. Translating it yields CASSVSVGAGEQYF.

This clone was observed a single time. The genes are TRBV28 and TRBJ1-2, with unresolved D. Per germline, CDR1 MDHEN and CDR2 SYDVKM. The CDR3 is made up of 13 amino acids. Trimming cost V 8 bases and J 0 bases, with 10 bases left between them. CDR3 sequence reads: CASSKGPNYGYTF. The CDR3 nucleotides read TGTGCCAGCTCCAAGGGCCCTAACTATGGCTACACCTTC.

The chain combines TRBV5-4 with TRBJ2-7; D possibly uses TRBD1 or TRBD2 (6 bases each). CDR1 and CDR2 (germline): SGHNT, YYREEE (reference sequence). This CDR3 is built from 14 residues. V gave up 3 bases and J gave up 3 bases, with 13 bases separating them. CDR3 nucleotides: TGTGCCAGCAGCTGGGGGGACACTTTCTACGAGCAGTACTTC. Its translation is CASSWGDTFYEQYF.

This chain connects TRBV6-6 to TRBJ2-2; TRBD1 aligns across 7 bases. Trimming took 5 bases from V and 5 from J; bases not matched to a gene: 8. Per germline, CDR1 MNHNY and CDR2 SVGAGI (reference sequence). The CDR3 sequence is 15 residues long. The CDR3 region has the DNA TGTGCCAGCAGTCCCCCGACAGGGTGGACCGGGGAGCTGTTTTTT. It encodes CASSPPTGWTGELFF.

The genes are TRBV29-1 and TRBJ1-2, with 9 bases that match TRBD1. After removal of 3 bases from V and 7 bases from J, the junction contained 6 bases not matched to a gene. Germline CDR1 reads SQVTM; CDR2 reads ANQGSEA. There are 13 residues in the CDR3. Here the CDR3 DNA reads TGCAGCGTTGAGACAGGGGGACCTTTTGGCTACACCTTC. As protein: CSVETGGPFGYTF.

This rearrangement joins TRBV2 to TRBJ2-7; D is undetermined. V gave up 3 bases and J gave up 3 bases, with 6 bases separating them. The germline V gene encodes CDR1 SNHLY and CDR2 FYNNEI. This CDR3 contains 12 residues. The CDR3 coding sequence is TGTGCCAGCAGTGACATGGTCTACGAGCAGTACTTC. It specifies CASSDMVYEQYF.